This T cell receptor beta chain was identified during a study of blood T cell repertoires in COVID-19. The assay was immunoSEQ multiplex PCR, and TCRdb's table has in-frame clones only and misses some. Of over 70,000 clones in the sample, about 88% were seen once. The count of this clone is one. An end of the junction does not agree with germline; a read error may underlie this. This CDR3 is built from 16 residues. Germline-derived CDR1 and CDR2 are PRHDT and FYEKMQ (reference sequence). This chain connects TRBV13 to TRBJ2-3, with 11 bases matching TRBD2. The source of this sequence is a man in his 60s with COVID-19, enrolled during active disease. The source material was peripheral blood. The CDR3 is CASTLGTSGSTDTQYF. For the CDR3, the DNA is TGTGCCAGCACCTTAGGGACTAGCGGTAGCACAGATACGCAGTATTTT.